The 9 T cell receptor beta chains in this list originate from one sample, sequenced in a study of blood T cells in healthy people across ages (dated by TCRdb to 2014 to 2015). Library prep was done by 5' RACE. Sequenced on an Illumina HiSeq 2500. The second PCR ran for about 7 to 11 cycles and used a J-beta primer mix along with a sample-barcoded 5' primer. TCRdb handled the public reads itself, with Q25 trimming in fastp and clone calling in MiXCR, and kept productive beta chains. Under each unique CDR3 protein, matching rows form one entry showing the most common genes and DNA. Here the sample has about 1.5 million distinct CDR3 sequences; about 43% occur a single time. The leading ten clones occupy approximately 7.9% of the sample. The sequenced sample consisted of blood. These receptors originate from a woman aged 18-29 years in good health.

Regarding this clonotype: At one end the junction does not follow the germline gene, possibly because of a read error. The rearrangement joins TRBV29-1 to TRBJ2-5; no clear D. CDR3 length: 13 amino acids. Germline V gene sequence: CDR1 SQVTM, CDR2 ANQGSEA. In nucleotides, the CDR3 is TGCAGCGTTCAAGACAAGCCCTCCGAGACCCAGTACTTC. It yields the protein CSVQDKPSETQYF.

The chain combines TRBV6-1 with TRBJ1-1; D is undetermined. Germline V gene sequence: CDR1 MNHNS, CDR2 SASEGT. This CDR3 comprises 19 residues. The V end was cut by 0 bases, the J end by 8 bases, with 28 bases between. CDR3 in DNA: TGTGCCAGCAGTGAAGCGAGGGTTTTTGGCAAGCCCAAGATCCAAGAAGCTTTCTTT. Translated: CASSEARVFGKPKIQEAFF.

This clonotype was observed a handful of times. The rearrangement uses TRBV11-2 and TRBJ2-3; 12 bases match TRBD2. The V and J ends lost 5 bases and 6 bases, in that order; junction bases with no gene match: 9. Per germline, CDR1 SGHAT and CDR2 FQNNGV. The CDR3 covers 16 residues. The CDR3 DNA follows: TGTGCCAGCAGCCCTCCTAGCGGGAGGGCAGGCGATACGCAGTATTTT. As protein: CASSPPSGRAGDTQYF.

The DNA of the CDR3 is TGTGCCAGCAGGGGCCCCGCCGGTCATGAGCAGTTCTTC. Translating gives CASRGPAGHEQFF. The genes are TRBV2 and TRBJ2-1, with no clear D. This CDR3 is 13 amino acids long. CDR1 and CDR2 (germline): SNHLY, FYNNEI. V shed 6 bases and J shed 8 bases, with 14 bases lying between them.

The CDR3, as DNA: TGTGCCAGCAGTAACGAAAGGGGGCAGGAGGGTTCACCCCTCCACTTT. Its translation: CASSNERGQEGSPLHF. The rearrangement uses TRBV28 and TRBJ1-6; 7 bases are shared with TRBD1. The J segment lost 9 bases and the V segment lost 5 bases, leaving 13 bases of the junction unmatched. Germline CDR1 and CDR2: MDHEN and SYDVKM. The CDR3 has 16 amino acids. The variable domain in full, completed from reference TRBV28 and TRBJ1-6, reads DVKVTQSSRYLVKRTGEKVFLECVQDMDHENMFWYRQDPGLGLRLIYFSYDVKMKEKGDIPEGYSVSREKKERFSLILESASTNQTSMYLCASSNERGQEGSPLHFGNGTRLTVT.

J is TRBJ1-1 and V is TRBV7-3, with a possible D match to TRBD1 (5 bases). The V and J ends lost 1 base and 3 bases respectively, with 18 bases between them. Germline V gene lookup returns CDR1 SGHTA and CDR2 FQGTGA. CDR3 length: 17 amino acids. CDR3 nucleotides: TGTGCCAGCAGCTTAAGGGGTACGGGGCTAGGGGACACTGAAGCTTTCTTT. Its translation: CASSLRGTGLGDTEAFF.

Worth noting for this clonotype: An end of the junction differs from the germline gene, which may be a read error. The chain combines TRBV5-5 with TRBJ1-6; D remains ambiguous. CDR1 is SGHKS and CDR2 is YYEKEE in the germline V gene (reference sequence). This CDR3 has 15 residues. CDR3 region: CASSLSPSYNSPIHF. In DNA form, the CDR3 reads TGTGCCAGCAGCTTATCGCCCTCCTATAATTCACCCATCCACTTT. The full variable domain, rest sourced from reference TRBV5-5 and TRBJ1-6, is DAGVTQSPTHLIKTRGQQVTLRCSPISGHKSVSWYQQVLGQGPQFIFQYYEKEERGRGNFPDRFSARQFPNYSSELNVNALLLGDSALYLCASSLSPSYNSPIHFGNGTRLTVT.

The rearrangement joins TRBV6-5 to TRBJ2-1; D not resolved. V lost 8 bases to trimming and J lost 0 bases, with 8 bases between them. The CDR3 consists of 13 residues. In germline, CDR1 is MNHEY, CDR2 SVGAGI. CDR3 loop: CASCRSSYNEQFF. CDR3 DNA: TGTGCCAGCTGCCGCAGCTCCTACAATGAGCAGTTCTTC.

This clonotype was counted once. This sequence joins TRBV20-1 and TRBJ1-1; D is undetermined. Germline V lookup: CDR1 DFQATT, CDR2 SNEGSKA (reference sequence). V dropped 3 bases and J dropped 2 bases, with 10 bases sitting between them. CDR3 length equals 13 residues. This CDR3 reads CSASRTSNTEAFF. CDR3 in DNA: TGCAGTGCTAGCCGAACATCAAACACTGAAGCTTTCTTT.